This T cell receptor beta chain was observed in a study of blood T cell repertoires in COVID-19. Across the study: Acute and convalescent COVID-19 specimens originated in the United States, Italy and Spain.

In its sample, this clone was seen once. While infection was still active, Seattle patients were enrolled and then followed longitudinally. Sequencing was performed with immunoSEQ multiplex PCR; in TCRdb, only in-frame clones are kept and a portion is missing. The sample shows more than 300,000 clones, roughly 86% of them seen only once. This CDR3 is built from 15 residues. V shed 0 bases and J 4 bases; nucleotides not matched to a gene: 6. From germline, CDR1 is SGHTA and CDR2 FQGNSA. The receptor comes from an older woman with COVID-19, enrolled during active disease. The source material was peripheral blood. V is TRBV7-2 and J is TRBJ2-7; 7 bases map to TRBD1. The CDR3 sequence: CASSLARQGLYEQYF. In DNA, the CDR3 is TGTGCCAGCAGCTTAGCGAGACAGGGCTTATACGAGCAGTACTTC. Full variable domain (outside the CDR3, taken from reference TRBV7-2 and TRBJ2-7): GAGVSQSPSNKVTEKGKDVELRCDPISGHTALYWYRQSLGQGLEFLIYFQGNSAPDKSGLPSDRFSAERTGGSVSTLTIQRTQQEDSAVYLCASSLARQGLYEQYFGPGTRLTVT.